The 27 T cell receptor beta chains in this list originate from one sample, sequenced in a study of technical replicates of blood from a few donors (TCRdb year 2017). Receptor amplification or capture employed the immunoSEQ multiplex PCR assay. In TCRdb, the immuneACCESS table is reduced to in-frame sequences with V and J assigned. These tables do not hold every clone; where another copy was compared, an unresolved V gene accounts for under half, and the others remain unexplained. Counted in this sample were tens of thousands of clones; around 94% of them appeared once. The top ten constitute 0.35% to 0.45% of the sample. Sequencing input: T cells isolated from PBMCs. These receptors were taken from a human donor in good health.

The V and J genes are TRBV19 and TRBJ1-2; TRBD1 matches at 7 bases. The germline gives CDR1 LNHDA, CDR2 SQIVND (reference sequence). Germline trimming cut 5 bases from V and 3 bases from J; bases unmatched to any gene: 9. The CDR3 sequence is 15 residues long. The CDR3 DNA follows: TGTGCCAGTAGTCCCACTGTTAGGGGGCACTATGGCTACACCTTC. Amino acid sequence: CASSPTVRGHYGYTF.

The chain joins TRBV11-2 to TRBJ2-1; TRBD2 matches at 11 bases. V lost 5 bases and J lost 8; bases outside the gene matches: 5. Germline V gives CDR1 SGHAT, CDR2 FQNNGV. This CDR3 region has 14 residues. CDR3 sequence reads: CASSRLAGRDEQFF. CDR3 in DNA: TGTGCCAGCAGCCGACTAGCGGGAAGGGATGAGCAGTTCTTC.

The chain employs TRBV19 and TRBJ2-7; 7 nucleotides line up with TRBD2. The CDR3 has 15 amino acids. J lost 2 bases, V lost 5 bases, and 9 bases had no gene match. CDR1 and CDR2 (germline): LNHDA, SQIVND (reference sequence). CDR3 nucleotide sequence: TGTGCCAGTAGTGAAGGGACTACCCCTACCTACGAGCAGTACTTC. This encodes CASSEGTTPTYEQYF.

A single count supports this clone. The gene calls are TRBV30 and TRBJ2-7; TRBD1 might be the D (5 bases). Looked up from germline, CDR1 is GTSNPN and CDR2 is SVGIG (reference sequence). V dropped 5 bases and J dropped 0 bases, with 11 bases sitting between them. The CDR3 totals 13 residues. CDR3 sequence (DNA): TGTGCCTGGCACTGGGGCGACTCCTACGAGCAGTACTTC. Encoded protein: CAWHWGDSYEQYF.

This clone was observed once. The chain combines TRBV4-1 with TRBJ1-1; D unresolved. V shed 3 bases and J shed 5 bases, with 13 bases lying between them. Looked up from germline, CDR1 is MGHRA and CDR2 is YSYEKL. The CDR3 extends over 14 amino acids. In DNA, the CDR3 is TGCGCCAGCAGCCATGAGGGCAGAGGTACTGAAGCTTTCTTT. It codes for CASSHEGRGTEAFF.

The chain carries TRBV6-1 and TRBJ2-5; perhaps TRBD2 as D (6 bases). There are 10 residues in the CDR3. V shed 6 bases and J shed 7 bases, with 6 bases lying between them. From germline, CDR1 is MNHNS and CDR2 SASEGT. CDR3 coding DNA: TGTGCCAGCAGGGAGGGGACCCAGTACTTC. Its translation: CASREGTQYF.

The V call is TRBV10-3, the J call TRBJ1-1; 8 bases fit TRBD1. V shed 6 bases, J shed 1 base, and the junction held 4 bases outside the gene matches. The CDR3 extends over 14 amino acids. Germline loops: CDR1 ENHRY, CDR2 SYGVKD. The CDR3 spells CAIRDRVENTEAFF. CDR3 bases: TGTGCCATCAGGGACAGGGTGGAGAACACTGAAGCTTTCTTT.

This clone was detected only once. The genes are TRBV19 and TRBJ2-2; a weak D match, TRBD2 (6 bases). There are 15 residues in the CDR3. The V gene's germline CDR1 is LNHDA and CDR2 SQIVND (reference sequence). Trimming removed 3 bases from V and 0 bases from J, with 8 bases in between. CDR3: CASSISSANTGELFF. The CDR3 DNA is TGTGCCAGTAGTATTTCTAGCGCGAACACCGGGGAGCTGTTTTTT.

DNA for the CDR3: TGTGCCAGCAGCGCCAGCTCCGGAACGGGTCGCTCCTACAATGAGCAGTTCTTC. The encoded protein is CASSASSGTGRSYNEQFF. The rearrangement links TRBV9 to TRBJ2-1; no definite D call. CDR1 is SGDLS and CDR2 is YYNGEE in the germline V gene. V dropped 3 bases and J dropped 0 bases, with 19 bases sitting between them. The CDR3 has 18 residues.

The genes are TRBV6-5 and TRBJ1-1, with 8 nucleotides matching TRBD1. CDR3 length: 15 amino acids. CDR1 and CDR2 (germline): MNHEY, SVGAGI. V gave up 8 bases and J gave up 2 bases; unmatched junction bases: 10. CDR3 residues: CASLQNRGGNTEAFF. DNA of the CDR3: TGTGCCAGCCTCCAAAACAGGGGGGGTAACACTGAAGCTTTCTTT.

The V call is TRBV7-3, the J call TRBJ2-2; unclear D gene. The CDR3 is 12 residues long. V was pared by 1 base and J by 7 bases, with 4 bases between. From germline, CDR1 is SGHTA and CDR2 FQGTGA. The CDR3 is CASSLINGELFF. CDR3 sequence (DNA): TGTGCCAGCAGCTTAATAAACGGGGAGCTGTTTTTT.

The rearrangement links TRBV14 to TRBJ1-2; unclear D gene. Germline loops: CDR1 SGHDN, CDR2 FVKESK. CDR3 size: 13 residues. Trimming pared 4 bases from V and 4 bases from J, leaving 10 bases between. CDR3 sequence (DNA): TGTGCCAGCAGCCTCACTATGACCTATGGCTACACCTTC. This sequence encodes CASSLTMTYGYTF.

The rearrangement links TRBV7-2 to TRBJ1-2; TRBD1 aligns across 7 bases. Trimming at V came to 4 bases and at J to 5 bases, leaving 16 bases not matched to a gene. CDR3 length equals 17 residues. Germline values: CDR1 SGHTA, CDR2 FQGNSA. CDR3 sequence reads: CASSSQAFGTVEYGYTF. CDR3 sequence (DNA): TGTGCCAGCAGCTCCCAAGCTTTCGGGACAGTAGAATATGGCTACACCTTC.

The CDR3 bases are TGTGCCAGCAGCGAGGCATCGTACGGAGGCACAGATACGCAGTATTTT. Translating gives CASSEASYGGTDTQYF. The V call is TRBV9, the J call TRBJ2-3; no reliable D call. The V and J ends lost 3 bases and 1 base respectively, with 15 bases between them. The CDR3 totals 16 residues. CDR1 SGDLS and CDR2 YYNGEE come from the germline V gene.

This clone was observed a single time. The chain combines TRBV19 with TRBJ2-3; D may be TRBD2 (6 bases). This CDR3 spans 15 amino acids. Germline CDR1 and CDR2: LNHDA and SQIVND (reference sequence). The V end was cut by 3 bases, the J end by 0 bases, with 10 bases between. Written as DNA, the CDR3 is TGTGCCAGTAGTATCCAGCGGGCTAGCACAGATACGCAGTATTTT. Amino acid sequence: CASSIQRASTDTQYF.

The chain links TRBV5-1 to TRBJ1-2; 8 bases are shared with TRBD1. The germline CDR1 and CDR2 sequences are SGHRS and YFSETQ. The V and J ends lost 0 bases and 8 bases, in that order; junction bases with no gene match: 15. This CDR3 contains 17 residues. CDR3 DNA: TGCGCCAGCAGCTTGGGCGCGGCAGGGGGCGTTGGAGGAGGCTACACCTTC. Its protein is CASSLGAAGGVGGGYTF.

This chain joins TRBV6-5 and TRBJ2-2; 7 bases are shared with TRBD2. CDR3 size: 13 residues. CDR1 MNHEY and CDR2 SVGAGI come from the germline V gene. V gave up 8 bases and J gave up 5 bases; unmatched junction bases: 5. As DNA, the CDR3 is TGTGCCAGCTTTCTAGCGGAGACCGGGGAGCTGTTTTTT. This translates into CASFLAETGELFF.

The chain uses TRBV10-1 and TRBJ2-1, with D maybe TRBD1 (6 bases). Trimming removed 6 bases at V and 7 bases at J, with 10 bases between. Germline-derived CDR1 and CDR2 are WNHNN and SYGVQD (reference sequence). This CDR3 is 12 amino acids long. CDR3 sequence reads: CASRPGHNEQFF. In nucleotides, the CDR3 is TGCGCCAGCAGGCCGGGACATAATGAGCAGTTCTTC.

This chain links TRBV6-1 with TRBJ1-4, with D perhaps matching TRBD1 (5 bases). The V end was cut by 9 bases, the J end by 0 bases, with 11 bases between. Looked up from germline, CDR1 is MNHNS and CDR2 is SASEGT. This CDR3 has 14 amino acids. The DNA for the CDR3 is TGTGCCAGTACCCGGGGGTCAACTAATGAAAAACTGTTTTTT. Its translation is CASTRGSTNEKLFF.

The table lists this clone with a few counts. The rearrangement uses TRBV7-9 and TRBJ1-5; TRBD1 might be the D (6 bases). The CDR3 sequence is 13 residues long. Germline V gene lookup returns CDR1 SEHNR and CDR2 FQNEAQ (reference sequence). With 1 base removed from V and 7 bases from J, the gap between germline ends came to 8 bases. This CDR3 reads CASSLGGTQPQHF. DNA for the CDR3: TGTGCCAGCAGCTTAGGGGGGACACAGCCCCAGCATTTT.

The chain has TRBV28 and TRBJ1-1; D not resolved. The CDR3 loop spans 14 amino acids. Deletions cut 6 bases from V and 4 bases from J, with 15 bases between. CDR1 and CDR2 (germline): MDHEN, SYDVKM. CDR3 residues: CASSIVVSGTEAFF. The DNA for the CDR3 is TGTGCCAGCAGCATCGTGGTGTCGGGCACTGAAGCTTTCTTT.

The J gene is TRBJ1-5, the V gene TRBV19; TRBD1 matches at 8 bases. The CDR3 contains 16 residues. Germline V lookup: CDR1 LNHDA, CDR2 SQIVND (reference sequence). V lost 3 bases to trimming and J lost 7 bases; unmatched junction nucleotides: 11. CDR3 protein: CASSIYGQGAGQPQHF. In DNA, the CDR3 is TGTGCCAGTAGTATCTATGGGCAGGGGGCGGGCCAGCCCCAGCATTTT.

The J gene is TRBJ2-1, the V gene TRBV6-5, with D unresolved. V was pared by 4 bases and J by 5 bases, with 6 bases between. Germline loops: CDR1 MNHEY, CDR2 SVGAGI. The CDR3 is made up of 12 amino acids. The CDR3 nucleotides read TGTGCCAGCAGTTTTAGTAACAATGAGCAGTTCTTC. This sequence encodes CASSFSNNEQFF.

This clone was seen just once. The genes are TRBV5-1 and TRBJ2-3; possibly TRBD2 for D (6 bases). V was pared by 0 bases and J by 4 bases, with 12 bases between. The CDR3 contains 15 residues. The V gene's germline CDR1 is SGHRS and CDR2 YFSETQ. The CDR3 spells CASSLASAGPDTQYF. The CDR3 coding sequence is TGCGCCAGCAGCTTGGCTTCCGCGGGACCAGATACGCAGTATTTT. The entire variable domain, with the rest obtained from reference TRBV5-1 and TRBJ2-3, is as follows: KAGVTQTPRYLIKTRGQQVTLSCSPISGHRSVSWYQQTPGQGLQFLFEYFSETQRNKGNFPGRFSGRQFSNSRSEMNVSTLELGDSALYLCASSLASAGPDTQYFGPGTRLTVL.

This chain joins TRBV27 and TRBJ2-7; D may be TRBD1 (5 bases). V was pared by 2 bases and J by 6 bases, with 14 bases between. The germline V gene encodes CDR1 MNHEY and CDR2 SMNVEV (reference sequence). The CDR3 consists of 14 residues. The CDR3 loop is CASSLKSLGLEQYF. The CDR3 bases are TGTGCCAGCAGTTTAAAAAGCTTGGGGCTCGAGCAGTACTTC.

The gene calls are TRBV18 and TRBJ1-1, with 7 bases lining up with TRBD1. The CDR3 covers 12 residues. V was pared by 5 bases and J by 10 bases, with 7 bases of the junction left unmatched. CDR1 and CDR2 (germline): KGHSH, LQKENI. CDR3 region: CASSSGQVAAFF. The CDR3 DNA follows: TGTGCCAGCTCATCCGGACAGGTGGCAGCTTTCTTT.

The chain employs TRBV2 and TRBJ2-7, with 8 bases lining up with TRBD2. Germline CDR1 SNHLY, CDR2 FYNNEI. The CDR3 spans 14 residues. With V trimmed by 8 bases and J by 3 bases, 9 bases remained unmatched. The CDR3 DNA reads TGTGCCAGCTGCCCACTAGCGGAGGACTACGAGCAGTACTTC. It yields the protein CASCPLAEDYEQYF. Full variable domain (rest looked up from reference TRBV2 and TRBJ2-7): EPEVTQTPSHQVTQMGQEVILRCVPISNHLYFYWYRQILGQKVEFLVSFYNNEISEKSEIFDDQFSVERPDGSNFTLKIRSTKLEDSAMYFCASCPLAEDYEQYFGPGTRLTVT.